This T cell receptor (beta chain) was captured in a study of blood T cells in healthy people across ages. Study results and limitations: TCR beta diversity was tightly associated with the proportion of naive T cells.

Each donor had roughly 10 milliliters of peripheral blood drawn. Remarks on this clonotype: Its target is not known.

CDR3 size: 15 residues. Trimming removed 0 bases from V and 1 base from J, with 9 bases in between. Germline V gene lookup returns CDR1 SGHRS and CDR2 YFSETQ. The use of a sample-barcoded 5' primer and a J-beta primer mix characterized a second PCR of about 7 to 12 cycles. TCRdb reanalysed the 5' RACE reads using MiXCR and keeps one entry per CDR3 protein. This sample has 1.5 million to 2 million distinct CDR3 sequences, with about 50% found just once. The clonotype originates from a woman between 35 and 50 years old in good health. The sample was blood. This rearrangement joins TRBV5-1 to TRBJ2-3; D is uncertain. Here the CDR3 DNA reads TGCGCCAGCAGCTTGGATGACGACCGCACAGATACGCAGTATTTT. It codes for CASSLDDDRTDTQYF.